These T cell receptor beta chains were read from a single sample in a study of control samples from healthy donors and cancer patients. Profiled with immunoSEQ multiplex PCR; TCRdb holds only in-frame clones, not every one. Here the sample spans 100,000 to 150,000 clones, 80% to 95% being singletons. The specimen sequenced was blood. These receptors all come from a man aged 18-30 years in good health. CDR3s include the opening cysteine and the closing phenylalanine or tryptophan.

v_call: TRBV12-3/TRBV12-4; j_call: TRBJ1-1; cdr3_aa: CASTRRGTEAFF
v_call: TRBV7-9; j_call: TRBJ2-1; cdr3_aa: CASSHRGTSPSEQFF
v_call: TRBV3-1/TRBV3-2; j_call: TRBJ2-7; cdr3_aa: CASSQDRHYEQYF
v_call: TRBV28; j_call: TRBJ2-1; cdr3_aa: CASSLWTSGGATYNEQFF
v_call: TRBV5-1; j_call: TRBJ1-1; cdr3_aa: CASSATGTGNTEAFF
v_call: TRBV28; j_call: TRBJ2-3; cdr3_aa: CASHGGGLTDTQYF
v_call: TRBV19; j_call: TRBJ1-1; cdr3_aa: CASSPGTGAEAFF
v_call: TRBV3-1/TRBV3-2; j_call: TRBJ2-1; cdr3_aa: CASSPGPQYSYNEQFF
v_call: TRBV4-2; j_call: TRBJ1-2; cdr3_aa: CASSPREAYGYTF
v_call: TRBV5-4; j_call: TRBJ2-3; cdr3_aa: CASSLGTRATDTQYF
v_call: TRBV4-1; j_call: TRBJ1-2; cdr3_aa: CASSQLRVGNYGYTF
v_call: TRBV7-2; j_call: TRBJ2-5; cdr3_aa: CASSPGLGPGSETQYF
v_call: TRBV6-5; j_call: TRBJ1-6; cdr3_aa: CASSSLSSGQGLHF
v_call: TRBV12-3/TRBV12-4; j_call: TRBJ1-2; cdr3_aa: CASSGTDYYGYTF
v_call: TRBV25-1; j_call: TRBJ1-1; cdr3_aa: CASSGSAVYGEAFF
v_call: TRBV5-4; j_call: TRBJ2-7; cdr3_aa: CASSLGWTSYEQYF
v_call: TRBV18; j_call: TRBJ2-1; cdr3_aa: CASNRDIQYNEQFF
v_call: TRBV14; j_call: TRBJ1-3; cdr3_aa: CASSPSPRSEGNTIYF
v_call: TRBV7-9; j_call: TRBJ1-1; cdr3_aa: CASSLPGAGTEAFF
v_call: TRBV5-4; j_call: TRBJ1-2; cdr3_aa: CASSFGQEIYGYTF
v_call: TRBV9; j_call: TRBJ2-3; cdr3_aa: CASSVAGGPQDTQYF
v_call: TRBV7-3; j_call: TRBJ1-6; cdr3_aa: CASSPNGREGSPLHF
v_call: TRBV5-1; j_call: TRBJ2-5; cdr3_aa: CASSFTGGIKTQYF
v_call: TRBV2; j_call: TRBJ1-4; cdr3_aa: CATRGAGVEKLFF
v_call: TRBV7-9; j_call: TRBJ1-2; cdr3_aa: CASSLDRFNYGYTF
v_call: TRBV27; j_call: TRBJ2-6; cdr3_aa: CASRPGTSGANVLTF
v_call: TRBV5-5; j_call: TRBJ1-5; cdr3_aa: CASSLGDQEPQHF
v_call: TRBV6-2/TRBV6-3; j_call: TRBJ1-5; cdr3_aa: CASSYISRSLNQPQHF
v_call: TRBV5-1; j_call: TRBJ1-4; cdr3_aa: CASSLVQGKLFF
v_call: TRBV24-1; j_call: TRBJ1-1; cdr3_aa: CATSGPVLSPNTEAFF
v_call: TRBV2; j_call: TRBJ1-6; cdr3_aa: CASSPSGVSSPLHF
v_call: TRBV5-1; j_call: TRBJ2-3; cdr3_aa: CASSSTVGVGDTQYF
v_call: TRBV10-1; j_call: TRBJ2-5; cdr3_aa: CASSERHQETQYF
v_call: TRBV30; j_call: TRBJ1-1; cdr3_aa: CAWTERGSPLFNTEAFF
v_call: TRBV28; j_call: TRBJ1-5; cdr3_aa: CASSPGTRGNQPQHF
v_call: TRBV19; j_call: TRBJ1-6; cdr3_aa: CASSQPYIRGGNSPLHF
v_call: TRBV20-1; j_call: TRBJ2-7; cdr3_aa: CSASKRRELNEQYF
v_call: TRBV6-5; j_call: TRBJ2-6; cdr3_aa: CASSYSGSGANVLTF
v_call: TRBV3-1/TRBV3-2; j_call: TRBJ2-1; cdr3_aa: CASNRTSGGQGEQFF
v_call: TRBV4-1; j_call: TRBJ2-1; cdr3_aa: CASSQDRWLAGNEQFF
v_call: TRBV2; j_call: TRBJ1-5; cdr3_aa: CASSKTENSNQPQHF
v_call: TRBV20-1; j_call: TRBJ2-1; cdr3_aa: CSASEGFSSYNEQFF
v_call: TRBV2; j_call: TRBJ1-6; cdr3_aa: CASTKSGRGKSPLHF
v_call: TRBV14; j_call: TRBJ2-5; cdr3_aa: CASRRTGGGETQYF
v_call: TRBV12-3/TRBV12-4; j_call: TRBJ1-5; cdr3_aa: CASSFQGYQPQHF
v_call: TRBV2; j_call: TRBJ2-7; cdr3_aa: CASFPGLASSYEQYF
v_call: TRBV7-6; j_call: TRBJ1-1; cdr3_aa: CASSLVVGAMNTEAFF
v_call: TRBV5-1; j_call: TRBJ2-1; cdr3_aa: CASSLLEVGNEQFF
v_call: TRBV25-1; j_call: TRBJ1-3; cdr3_aa: CASSSGNTIYF
v_call: TRBV5-1; j_call: TRBJ2-5; cdr3_aa: CASSLRGAPFQETQYF
v_call: TRBV5-1; j_call: TRBJ2-1; cdr3_aa: CASSRSPGTINEQFF
v_call: TRBV27; j_call: TRBJ1-3; cdr3_aa: CASSDKGTGPGNTIYF
v_call: TRBV6-6; j_call: TRBJ2-2; cdr3_aa: CASSRPPLAGGSGELFF
v_call: TRBV7-3; j_call: TRBJ1-6; cdr3_aa: CASSTTDSPLHF
v_call: TRBV15; j_call: TRBJ2-3; cdr3_aa: CATSRPVVKGGTDTQYF
v_call: TRBV30; j_call: TRBJ2-1; cdr3_aa: CAWSVLAVTNEQFF
v_call: TRBV11-2; j_call: TRBJ2-5; cdr3_aa: CASSLVGGGGGFGETQYF
v_call: TRBV7-9; j_call: TRBJ1-1; cdr3_aa: CASSQPPDPPRKAFF
v_call: TRBV7-9; j_call: TRBJ2-6; cdr3_aa: CASREGTDLISGANVLTF